The T cell receptor beta chain described here comes from a study of human T cells and chemical hapten exposure. The CDR3 runs to 16 residues. Germline lookup yields CDR1 SGDLS and CDR2 YYNGEE. Trimming at V came to 4 bases and at J to 5 bases, leaving 11 bases not matched to a gene. TCRdb re-called the RACE reads through MiXCR, storing one row per CDR3 protein. The sample includes about 160,000 distinct CDR3 sequences, roughly 25% of them seen just once. Indicated time point: patch test 3, about 24 weeks after DPC sensitization. Treatment defined: therapeutic diphenylcyclopropenone sensitization with weekly scalp DPC.

The origin of this receptor is a woman younger than 35 with alopecia areata. Some clones in this sample may be carry-over from other donors' samples. Specimen: whole blood, collected in connection with sensitization to the hapten diphenylcyclopropenone (DPC). The chain couples TRBV9 to TRBJ2-2; 7 bases line up with TRBD1. CDR3 sequence (DNA): TGTGCCAGCAGCTTTAGACCACAGGGGTATACCGGGGAGCTGTTTTTT. This sequence encodes CASSFRPQGYTGELFF.